These 32 T cell receptor beta chains were all obtained from the same sample, sequenced in a study of high-grade serous ovarian cancer treatment subgroups. The data were produced by immunoSEQ multiplex PCR, yet TCRdb's version contains in-frame clones alone and is incomplete. The sample holds roughly 5,300 clones, roughly 70% seen once. Tumor samples were obtained before definitive surgery or chemotherapy. The sample comprised tumor tissue. The receptors here all came from a human patient with high-grade serous ovarian cancer.

This clone was observed a handful of times. The chain joins TRBV19 to TRBJ2-1; TRBD2 matches 10 bases. The V segment lost 6 bases and the J segment 7 bases; nucleotides outside the gene matches: 9. CDR1 is LNHDA and CDR2 is SQIVND in the germline V gene (reference sequence). This CDR3 has 15 residues. The CDR3: CASSVTSGVLNEQFF. In nucleotides, the CDR3 is TGTGCCAGTAGCGTAACTAGCGGGGTGTTAAATGAGCAGTTCTTC. Full variable domain (missing parts from reference TRBV19 and TRBJ2-1): DGGITQSPKYLFRKEGQNVTLSCEQNLNHDAMYWYRQDPGQGLRLIYYSQIVNDFQKGDIAEGYSVSREKKESFPLTVTSAQKNPTAFYLCASSVTSGVLNEQFFGPGTRLTVL.

The rearrangement joins TRBV30 to TRBJ1-5; weak D call: TRBD1 (6 bases). V was trimmed by 2 bases and J by 1 base, leaving 18 bases between them. Germline V lookup: CDR1 GTSNPN, CDR2 SVGIG (reference sequence). The CDR3 sequence is 17 residues long. The CDR3 region is CAWSLGAGDVSNQPQHF. For the CDR3, the DNA is TGTGCCTGGAGTTTGGGGGCCGGGGATGTGAGCAATCAGCCCCAGCATTTT.

This chain connects TRBV30 to TRBJ1-5; D may be TRBD1 (6 bases). V lost 1 base and J lost 1, with 11 bases in between. CDR3 length equals 15 residues. CDR1 is GTSNPN, CDR2 SVGIG, per germline (reference sequence). CDR3 coding DNA: TGTGCCTGGAGTGGATGGGGGGCGAGCAATCAGCCCCAGCATTTT. It encodes CAWSGWGASNQPQHF.

The CDR3 DNA follows: TGCGCCAGCAGCCTAGGGGGACTTATGAACACTGAAGCTTTCTTT. As protein: CASSLGGLMNTEAFF. This chain links TRBV4-1 with TRBJ1-1, with D possibly matching TRBD1 (6 bases). Trimming took 4 bases from V and 0 from J, leaving 12 bases between them. Germline V gene data show CDR1 as MGHRA and CDR2 as YSYEKL. The CDR3 runs to 15 residues.

The genes are TRBV28 and TRBJ1-1, with no clear D. The germline V gene encodes CDR1 MDHEN and CDR2 SYDVKM. The V and J ends lost 7 bases and 4 bases respectively, with 25 bases between them. CDR3 length: 17 amino acids. Here the CDR3 DNA reads TGTGCCAGCATCTCTTCCGTTAACCGTCCATCAGGCACTGAAGCTTTCTTT. Translated, it gives CASISSVNRPSGTEAFF.

The CDR3 DNA reads as TGTGCCAGTAGCCAAACAGGGAGTTCACCCCTCCACTTT. As protein: CASSQTGSSPLHF. The chain is built from TRBV19 and TRBJ1-6; perhaps TRBD1 as D (6 bases). Germline V lookup: CDR1 LNHDA, CDR2 SQIVND (reference sequence). Trimming stripped 6 bases from V and 9 bases from J, with 12 bases between. The CDR3 extends over 13 amino acids.

J is TRBJ2-3 and V is TRBV2; D uncertain. Trimming removed 2 bases from V and 4 bases from J, with 13 bases in between. CDR1 and CDR2 (germline): SNHLY, FYNNEI. CDR3 length: 15 amino acids. The CDR3 loop is CASSEQVFRADTQYF. DNA for the CDR3: TGTGCCAGCAGTGAACAGGTCTTCCGGGCAGATACGCAGTATTTT.

The chain links TRBV9 to TRBJ2-3; a possible D gene is TRBD1 (6 bases). This CDR3 region has 16 residues. In germline, CDR1 is SGDLS, CDR2 YYNGEE. With 3 bases removed from V and 0 bases from J, the gap between germline ends came to 14 bases. The CDR3 is CASSARDITSTDTQYF. The DNA of the CDR3 is TGTGCCAGCAGCGCTAGGGACATCACTAGCACAGATACGCAGTATTTT. The whole variable domain, remainder taken from reference TRBV9 and TRBJ2-3, is DSGVTQTPKHLITATGQRVTLRCSPRSGDLSVYWYQQSLDQGLQFLIQYYNGEERAKGNILERFSAQQFPDLHSELNLSSLELGDSALYFCASSARDITSTDTQYFGPGTRLTVL.

V gene TRBV21-1 combines with J gene TRBJ2-2; the table's D call of TRBD1 was not tested on the DNA. TRBV21-1 is noted as a pseudogene. The CDR3 spans 15 residues. Here the CDR3 reads CASSARDRNTGELFF. For the CDR3, the DNA is TGTGCCAGCAGCGCCCGGGACAGAAACACCGGGGAGCTGTTTTTT.

The chain has TRBV14 and TRBJ1-2; 11 bases align to TRBD1. V dropped 4 bases and J dropped 3; count of bases not matched to a gene: 4. The germline gives CDR1 SGHDN, CDR2 FVKESK. The CDR3 is 15 residues long. CDR3 DNA: TGTGCCAGCAGCCTGCGGACAGGGGGCTACTATGGCTACACCTTC. It codes for CASSLRTGGYYGYTF.

V usage is TRBV5-1 and J usage is TRBJ1-4; D possibly corresponds to TRBD1 (5 bases). The CDR3 contains 16 residues. Trimming took off 2 bases at V and 8 bases at J, with 19 bases between the two ends. The germline gives CDR1 SGHRS, CDR2 YFSETQ. The CDR3 loop is CASSLALGGVGEKLFF. Written as DNA, the CDR3 is TGCGCCAGCAGCTTAGCCCTGGGGGGTGTTGGCGAAAAACTGTTTTTT.

The V call is TRBV6-5, the J call TRBJ1-2, with 7 bases identical to TRBD1. The ends lost 6 bases at V and 4 bases at J; junction bases unmatched: 11. The length of the CDR3 is 15 residues. Germline V CDR1 and CDR2: MNHEY, SVGAGI. CDR3 sequence reads: CASSSDLGQTYGYTF. CDR3 DNA: TGTGCCAGCAGCTCGGACCTGGGACAGACCTATGGCTACACCTTC.

This chain uses TRBV6-6 with TRBJ1-6; D remains ambiguous. With 4 bases removed from V and 7 bases from J, the gap between germline ends came to 8 bases. This CDR3 comprises 13 residues. CDR1 MNHNY and CDR2 SVGAGI come from the germline V gene (reference sequence). The CDR3 protein is CASSSPENSPLHF. The CDR3 DNA is TGTGCCAGCAGTTCCCCGGAAAATTCACCCCTCCACTTT.

The chain uses TRBV5-6 and TRBJ1-2; D is ambiguous. Trimming removed 5 bases at V and 7 bases at J, with 15 bases between. Germline V gene lookup returns CDR1 SGHDT and CDR2 YYEEEE. The CDR3 consists of 13 residues. CDR3 nucleotide sequence: TGTGCCAGCAGTTACCAAGAGGTAGCTGGCTACACCTTC. It encodes CASSYQEVAGYTF.

The chain employs TRBV6-1 and TRBJ1-2; TRBD1 is a possible D gene (6 bases). The ends were cut back, 5 bases at V and 8 bases at J, with 21 bases in the middle. This CDR3 region has 15 residues. Germline V gene sequence: CDR1 MNHNS, CDR2 SASEGT. The CDR3 reads CASSLTGGSGEGYTF. The CDR3 nucleotides read TGTGCCAGCAGTCTGACGGGGGGCTCCGGGGAGGGCTACACCTTC.

The chain couples TRBV2 to TRBJ1-5; D is possibly TRBD1 (5 bases). The CDR3 loop spans 17 amino acids. CDR1 and CDR2 (germline): SNHLY, FYNNEI. Between the trimmed V and J ends, which lost 5 bases and 3 bases, there was a span of 20 bases. The CDR3 reads CASSLGGGGRYNQPQHF. The CDR3 nucleotides read TGTGCCAGCAGTTTGGGGGGAGGCGGGAGATACAATCAGCCCCAGCATTTT.

The chain joins TRBV6-1 to TRBJ2-5; D unclear. This CDR3 region has 14 residues. The V gene's germline CDR1 is MNHNS and CDR2 SASEGT. The ends were cut back, 3 bases at V and 5 bases at J, with 13 bases in the middle. The CDR3 sequence: CASSDPDRAETQYF. The CDR3 nucleotides are TGTGCCAGCAGTGACCCAGACCGCGCGGAGACCCAGTACTTC.

The chain uses TRBV7-9 and TRBJ1-4; D not certain. Trimming stripped 9 bases from V and 4 bases from J, with 6 bases between. CDR3 length: 11 residues. Germline-derived CDR1 and CDR2 are SEHNR and FQNEAQ (reference sequence). CDR3 coding DNA: TGTGCCAGTCAAGTTAATGAAAAACTGTTTTTT. The encoded protein is CASQVNEKLFF.

J is TRBJ2-1 and V is TRBV9, with D maybe TRBD2 (5 bases). V was shortened by 3 bases and J by 4 bases, with 14 bases between the two germline ends. The CDR3 has 15 amino acids. Germline V gene sequence: CDR1 SGDLS, CDR2 YYNGEE. CDR3 protein: CASSASLREYNEQFF. As DNA, the CDR3 is TGTGCCAGCAGCGCCTCTCTAAGGGAGTACAATGAGCAGTTCTTC.

The chain carries TRBV10-3 and TRBJ2-7; D is possibly TRBD1 or TRBD2 (6 bases each). Per the germline V gene, CDR1 is ENHRY and CDR2 is SYGVKD. This CDR3 has 14 residues. V lost 10 bases, J lost 1 base, and 17 bases lay in between. The CDR3 spells CATSERRGSYEQYV. The DNA for the CDR3 is TGTGCCACTTCCGAGAGGAGGGGGTCCTACGAGCAGTACGTC.

The genes are TRBV6-4 and TRBJ2-3, with D unresolved. The germline gives CDR1 MRHNA, CDR2 SNTAGT. The CDR3 length is 13 residues. Trimming shortened V by 6 bases and J by 2 bases, and 9 bases separated the two germline ends. For the CDR3, the DNA is TGTGCCAGCAGCACCAGACCCACAGATACGCAGTATTTT. It is translated as CASSTRPTDTQYF.

This clone appeared a few times. The CDR3 nucleotides are TGTGCCAGCAGCTTGGCAGGGTCGACCACTGAAGCTTTCTTT. Protein: CASSLAGSTTEAFF. V gene TRBV5-4 combines with J gene TRBJ1-1; possible D gene TRBD1, 5 bases. The CDR3 is 14 residues long. V was shortened by 0 bases and J by 4 bases, with 10 bases between the two germline ends. The germline V gene has CDR1 SGHNT and CDR2 YYREEE (reference sequence).

The CDR3 nucleotides read TGCGCCAGCAGGAACAGGGGGCGCGGGGACACTGAAGCTTTCTTT. This gives the protein CASRNRGRGDTEAFF. The chain links TRBV4-3 to TRBJ1-1; 9 nucleotides line up with TRBD1. Germline CDR1 is LGHNA and CDR2 is YSLEER. The CDR3 loop spans 15 amino acids. With 6 bases clipped from V and 3 bases from J, the junction kept 8 bases outside the gene matches.

The chain has TRBV18 and TRBJ1-3, with 11 bases fitting TRBD1. The trim removed 3 bases at V and 10 bases at J, leaving 8 bases unmatched. The CDR3 is 15 residues long. Germline lookup yields CDR1 KGHSH and CDR2 LQKENI. The CDR3 DNA is TGTGCCAGCTCACCCGGACAGGGGGCGGAATTGACCATATATTTT. As protein: CASSPGQGAELTIYF.

The V call is TRBV7-9, the J call TRBJ1-2, with D hard to call. The V end lost 0 bases, the J end lost 7 bases, and 15 bases lay between the germline ends. Germline V gene lookup returns CDR1 SEHNR and CDR2 FQNEAQ (reference sequence). The CDR3 is 15 amino acids. CDR3 region: CASSLAGWGTGGYTF. CDR3 nucleotide sequence: TGTGCCAGCAGCTTAGCAGGATGGGGAACGGGTGGCTACACCTTC.

This clone was seen only a few times. This chain joins TRBV2 and TRBJ2-7; 7 positions match TRBD1. V dropped 6 bases and J dropped 1; count of bases not matched to a gene: 6. Germline CDR1 reads SNHLY; CDR2 reads FYNNEI. The length of the CDR3 is 14 residues. The CDR3 loop reads CASRPQGPSYEQYF. The DNA of the CDR3 is TGTGCCAGCAGGCCACAGGGGCCGTCCTACGAGCAGTACTTC.

For the CDR3, the DNA is TGTGCCAGCTCACTTACGGGGGGGAGCTCCTACAATGAGCAGTTCTTC. Its protein is CASSLTGGSSYNEQFF. This chain uses TRBV18 with TRBJ2-1, with 8 bases matching TRBD2. The CDR3 loop spans 16 amino acids. Germline loops: CDR1 KGHSH, CDR2 LQKENI. J lost 0 bases, V lost 4 bases, and 5 bases had no gene match. The full variable domain, rest sourced from reference TRBV18 and TRBJ2-1, is NAGVMQNPRHLVRRRGQEARLRCSPMKGHSHVYWYRQLPEEGLKFMVYLQKENIIDESGMPKERFSAEFPKEGPSILRIQQVVRGDSAAYFCASSLTGGSSYNEQFFGPGTRLTVL.

This chain joins TRBV9 and TRBJ1-1, with 7 bases fitting TRBD1. The CDR3 loop spans 14 amino acids. V gave up 4 bases and J gave up 5 bases; unmatched junction bases: 8. CDR1 SGDLS and CDR2 YYNGEE come from the germline V gene. The DNA for the CDR3 is TGTGCCAGCAGCTTCTTTGACAGGGATACTGAAGCTTTCTTT. Amino acid sequence: CASSFFDRDTEAFF.

In this sample, this clone turned up a few times. The V gene is TRBV7-9, the J gene TRBJ2-2; D ambiguous. This CDR3 comprises 14 residues. Trimming removed 0 bases at V and 2 bases at J, with 4 bases between. CDR1 and CDR2 from the germline V gene are SEHNR and FQNEAQ (reference sequence). The CDR3 loop is CASSLAYNTGELFF. The DNA for the CDR3 is TGTGCCAGCAGCTTAGCTTATAACACCGGGGAGCTGTTTTTT.

The chain links TRBV2 to TRBJ2-5; D uncertain. Germline V gene data show CDR1 as SNHLY and CDR2 as FYNNEI. V dropped 1 base and J dropped 5 bases, with 11 bases sitting between them. The CDR3 totals 14 residues. The CDR3 sequence: CASSEVSRGETQYF. The CDR3 DNA is TGTGCCAGCAGTGAAGTTAGCCGTGGGGAGACCCAGTACTTC.

The chain employs TRBV7-6 and TRBJ1-6; the D is unclear. Germline CDR1 and CDR2: SGHVS and FNYEAQ. V dropped 5 bases and J dropped 0 bases, with 11 bases sitting between them. This CDR3 region has 16 residues. The CDR3 DNA reads TGTGCCAGCAGCGCCCAAGCTAGCTCCTATAATTCACCCCTCCACTTT. Amino acids: CASSAQASSYNSPLHF.

This clone was detected a few times. The chain has TRBV19 and TRBJ1-2, with D perhaps TRBD1 (5 bases). The germline gives CDR1 LNHDA, CDR2 SQIVND (reference sequence). V gave up 7 bases and J gave up 5 bases, with 17 bases separating them. The CDR3 extends over 14 amino acids. The DNA for the CDR3 is TGTGCCAGTAAGAGAGGACCCAGGGATTATGGCTACACCTTC. It encodes CASKRGPRDYGYTF. Drawing the rest from reference TRBV19 and TRBJ1-2, the complete variable domain is DGGITQSPKYLFRKEGQNVTLSCEQNLNHDAMYWYRQDPGQGLRLIYYSQIVNDFQKGDIAEGYSVSREKKESFPLTVTSAQKNPTAFYLCASKRGPRDYGYTFGSGTRLTVV.